The 9 T cell receptor beta chains in this list originate from one sample, sequenced in a study of T cells in tumors after PD-1 blockade. Repertoires were generated with immunoSEQ multiplex PCR, while TCRdb's copy carries only in-frame clones and drops some. In the table there are 4,500 to 6,000 clones, 60% to 80% of which are singletons. The sequenced sample was tumor tissue, obtained before anti-PD-1 treatment. The receptors stem from a human donor with basal cell carcinoma.

The CDR3 region has the DNA TGTGCCAGCAGGCAAAACACCGGGGAGCTGTTTTTT. Amino acid sequence: CASRQNTGELFF. The chain is built from TRBV27 and TRBJ2-2; D gene uncertain. Trimming cost V 6 bases and J 2 bases, with 4 bases left between them. Germline V gene sequence: CDR1 MNHEY, CDR2 SMNVEV (reference sequence). The CDR3 has 12 residues.

V and J are TRBV2 and TRBJ1-1; no clear D gene. In germline, CDR1 is SNHLY, CDR2 FYNNEI. This CDR3 has 13 residues. The V end was cut by 5 bases, the J end by 4 bases, with 11 bases between. DNA for the CDR3: TGTGCCAGCAGTTATTGGGCCCTCACTGAAGCTTTCTTT. Translated: CASSYWALTEAFF.

The CDR3, as DNA: TGTGCCAGCAGCTTAATTGGGTTAAAAAATAATTCACCCCTCCACTTT. This gives the protein CASSLIGLKNNSPLHF. The chain couples TRBV7-8 to TRBJ1-6; no clear D. Germline V gene sequence: CDR1 SGHVS, CDR2 FQNEAQ. CDR3 length equals 16 residues. V lost 2 bases, J lost 5 bases, and 13 bases lay in between.

The chain uses TRBV29-1 and TRBJ1-5, with no clear D. Per the germline V gene, CDR1 is SQVTM and CDR2 is ANQGSEA. CDR3 size: 13 residues. Trimming removed 4 bases at V and 0 bases at J, with 7 bases between. In nucleotides, the CDR3 is TGCAGCGTTGGTGGCTATAGCAATCAGCCCCAGCATTTT. Protein sequence: CSVGGYSNQPQHF.

This clone was counted only a few times. This rearrangement joins TRBV7-2 to TRBJ2-1, with a weak D call TRBD1 (6 bases). CDR3 length: 15 amino acids. CDR1 SGHTA and CDR2 FQGNSA come from the germline V gene. Trimming left V 3 bases short and J 9 bases short, with 18 bases between. In DNA, the CDR3 is TGTGCCAGCAGCTTTAGCCCAGGGGCTACGAGTGAGCAGTTCTTC. This codes for CASSFSPGATSEQFF.

The V call is TRBV7-9, the J call TRBJ2-7, with a possible D match to TRBD1 (6 bases). This CDR3 region has 14 residues. The germline CDR1 and CDR2 sequences are SEHNR and FQNEAQ (reference sequence). The V and J ends lost 6 bases and 6 bases respectively, with 18 bases between them. CDR3 DNA sequence: TGTGCCAGCAGAGGGGGTAATCAGCAGTTCGAGCAGTACTTC. Translating it yields CASRGGNQQFEQYF.

The rearrangement links TRBV5-1 to TRBJ2-1; TRBD2 matches 13 bases. V trimming: 2 bases; J trimming: 2 bases; junction bases outside the gene matches: 1. CDR1 is SGHRS and CDR2 is YFSETQ in the germline V gene. This CDR3 region has 16 residues. The CDR3 reads CASSFGLAGAYNEQFF. DNA of the CDR3: TGCGCCAGCAGCTTCGGACTAGCGGGGGCCTACAATGAGCAGTTCTTC.

V gene TRBV10-1 combines with J gene TRBJ2-2; 7 bases fit TRBD2. CDR1 is WNHNN, CDR2 SYGVQD, per germline (reference sequence). The CDR3 runs 14 residues. With 4 bases clipped from V and 5 bases from J, the junction kept 4 bases outside the gene matches. The CDR3 region is CASSGSGGTGELFF. In DNA form, the CDR3 reads TGCGCCAGCAGTGGTTCGGGAGGAACCGGGGAGCTGTTTTTT.

The chain joins TRBV14 to TRBJ1-1, with D perhaps TRBD1 (5 bases). CDR1 is SGHDN and CDR2 is FVKESK in the germline V gene. The CDR3 has 13 amino acids. V lost 2 bases and J 2 bases, leaving 6 bases between the germline ends. The CDR3 protein is CASSQQGNTEAFF. In DNA form, the CDR3 reads TGTGCCAGCAGCCAACAGGGCAACACTGAAGCTTTCTTT.